This record concerns one T cell receptor beta chain sequence. The antigen is unknown. Some clones are missing from TCRdb's copy, which holds only in-frame ones; the method was immunoSEQ multiplex PCR. The sample records some 30,000 clones, around 75% being singletons. There are 17 residues in the CDR3. Germline lookup yields CDR1 SGHRS and CDR2 YFSETQ. Trimming at V came to 4 bases and at J to 4 bases, leaving 12 bases not matched to a gene. This sample is part of a study of T cells in narcolepsy. Study-wide results and caveats: Reportedly, autoreactive clonotypes were serially detected in patients' blood but not controls'. Autoreactive HCRT-specific and TRIB2-specific clonotypes were marked in same-patient CSF-versus-blood CD4+ comparisons.

Sequenced input: CD45RA- memory CD4+ T cells from PBMCs. J is TRBJ1-2 and V is TRBV5-1; 11 nucleotides line up with TRBD1. The TCR was taken from a human donor with narcolepsy. The CDR3 sequence is CASSPGQGVGDLYGYTF. CDR3 DNA sequence: TGCGCCAGCAGCCCGGGACAGGGGGTTGGGGATCTCTATGGCTACACCTTC.